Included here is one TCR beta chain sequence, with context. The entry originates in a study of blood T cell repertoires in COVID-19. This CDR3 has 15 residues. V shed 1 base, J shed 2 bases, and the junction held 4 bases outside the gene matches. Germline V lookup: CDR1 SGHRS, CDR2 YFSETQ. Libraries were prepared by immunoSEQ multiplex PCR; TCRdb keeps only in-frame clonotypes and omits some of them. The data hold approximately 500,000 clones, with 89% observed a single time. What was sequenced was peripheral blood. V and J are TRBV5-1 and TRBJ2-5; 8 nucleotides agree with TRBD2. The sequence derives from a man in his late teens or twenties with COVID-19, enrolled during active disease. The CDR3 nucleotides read TGCGCCAGCAGCTTGTTAACTAGCGGTCAAGAGACCCAGTACTTC. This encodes CASSLLTSGQETQYF.